This paragraph covers one T cell receptor beta chain sequence. This entry comes from a study of identifying expanded T cells in peripheral blood. V was clipped by 4 bases and J by 3 bases, with 21 bases between them. There are 17 residues in the CDR3. CDR1 is MGHRA, CDR2 YSYEKL, per germline. Using immunoSEQ multiplex PCR, the repertoire was profiled, and TCRdb retains in-frame clones only, with some absent. Of under 100,000 clones listed, 80% to 90% are singletons. Sequencing was carried out using blood. The clonotype was recovered from a person aged 18 to 69 in good health. The chain carries TRBV4-1 and TRBJ1-1, with a possible D match to TRBD1 (5 bases). The CDR3 loop reads CASSLVRFPGGDTEAFF. Written as DNA, the CDR3 is TGCGCCAGCAGCCTAGTGCGGTTCCCCGGGGGTGACACTGAAGCTTTCTTT.